This entry features one TCR beta chain sequence. As yet, its antigen is unknown. Germline CDR1 and CDR2: KGHDR and SFDVKD. V was clipped by 7 bases and J by 3 bases; unmatched bases: 3. The CDR3 is 13 amino acids. The data derive from a study of regulatory T cells in long-lasting Graves disease. Sample time point: newly diagnosed GD, antithyroid drugs for less than 3 months. Preparation of the TCR library used RNA extracted from PBMCs. To make TCR beta libraries, researchers used iRepertoire HTBI primers and Arm-PCR of CDR3 regions. In TCRdb, the multiplex PCR reads were re-called with MiXCR into one record per CDR3 protein. The sample has approximately 400,000 distinct CDR3 sequences, about 16% seen once. Study findings and constraints: TCR diversity was lower in persistent Graves' patients (versus newly diagnosed ones). Among the persistent patients, 2,500 to 3,000 public clonotypes were shared, more than the roughly 970 shared among new patients.

This sample was shared with a second study, whose subject was T cells in Graves' hyperthyroidism and ophthalmopathy. Per that study: HTBI primers were employed in a first-round RT-PCR of the TCR CDR3.

This TCR was sampled from a woman in her twenties or thirties with Graves disease. V is TRBV24-1 and J is TRBJ2-5; 8 nucleotides line up with TRBD2. The sample consisted of peripheral blood mononuclear cells (PBMCs), taken at new diagnosis, from a patient treated with antithyroid drugs. Written as DNA, the CDR3 is TGTGCCACCAGCCGGGGACTAGAAGAGACCCAGTACTTC. This codes for CATSRGLEETQYF.